This is a list of T cell receptor beta chains from one sample in a study of regulatory T cells in long-lasting Graves disease. TCRdb reprocessed the multiplex PCR reads via MiXCR and lists one record per CDR3 protein. The sample includes about half a million distinct CDR3 sequences, around 11% of them seen just once. These data also featured in a second study, about T cells in Graves' hyperthyroidism and ophthalmopathy.

Sequenced here: peripheral blood mononuclear cells (PBMCs), sampled at new diagnosis, from a patient treated with antithyroid drugs. Every receptor here comes from a woman aged 30 to 39 with Graves disease. Both conserved end residues are part of each CDR3. D genes are given only for firm matches. Size tells how often a clone was seen (once, few, many) or the class of an expanded clone, and some rows leave it out.

size | J | V | D | DNA | CDR3
- | TRBJ2-3 | TRBV29-1 | TRBD2 | TGCAGCGTTGCACTAGCGGCCTACACAGATACGCAGTATTTT | CSVALAAYTDTQYF
many | TRBJ2-2 | TRBV2 | - | TGTGCCAGCAGAACACAGGGAGAATTCGGGGAGCTGTTTTTT | CASRTQGEFGELFF
many | TRBJ1-5 | TRBV2 | - | TGTGCCAGCAGTCTCGTTAAGACCCCCAATCAGCCCCAGCATTTT | CASSLVKTPNQPQHF
many | TRBJ1-6 | TRBV27 | - | TGTGCCAGCAGTCCCACCACCGGGGTGATCTCACCCCTCCACTTT | CASSPTTGVISPLHF
few | TRBJ1-5 | TRBV19 | - | TGTGCCAGTAGTATAGTGTCCCACCGGGAATATAGCAATCAGCCCCAGCATTTT | CASSIVSHREYSNQPQHF
many | TRBJ1-3 | TRBV20-1 | - | TGCAGTGCTAGAACGGGGCATGTTGGTGGAAACACCATATATTTT | CSARTGHVGGNTIYF
many | TRBJ2-1 | TRBV6-1 | - | TGTGCCAGCAGTGAAGGGGTTCAGGGTGATGAGCAGTTCTTC | CASSEGVQGDEQFF
- | TRBJ1-2 | TRBV13 | - | TGTGCCAGCAGCCCCCATGGAGGCTATGGCTACACCTTC | CASSPHGGYGYTF
many | TRBJ2-7 | TRBV28 | - | TGTGCCAGCAGTTTTTTTATAGGGAGTTCCTACGAGCAGTACTTC | CASSFFIGSSYEQYF
few | TRBJ1-3 | TRBV6-5 | TRBD1 | TGTGCCAGCAGTTCTGGACAGGCACTCTCCTCTGGAAACACCATATATTTT | CASSSGQALSSGNTIYF